The T cell receptor beta chain under discussion was sequenced for a study of cytomegalovirus exposure and HLA in healthy donors. Study conclusions and caveats: Relative to the roughly 700-donor mean, N-insertions were reportedly fewer in an Asian-associated ancestry cluster in a later analysis.

The CDR3 loop spans 15 amino acids. CDR1 is MNHEY, CDR2 SMNVEV, per germline (reference sequence). V trimming: 3 bases; J trimming: 3 bases; junction bases outside the gene matches: 7. Regarding this clone: Its target is unknown.

Researchers ran the PCR with 60 Vbeta and 13 Jbeta primers. Assay: immunoSEQ multiplex PCR; the TCRdb copy retains only in-frame clones and omits some. The sample lists around 98,000 clones, roughly three quarters occurring once. The gene calls are TRBV27 and TRBJ1-1; 7 positions match TRBD1. The sequence was collected from a man aged 35 to 55 in good health and CMV-seronegative. The sequenced material came from PBMCs. CDR3 sequence: CASSLSGQRDTEAFF. The CDR3 coding sequence is TGTGCCAGCAGTTTGTCGGGACAGAGGGACACTGAAGCTTTCTTT.